This TCR beta chain was sequenced during a study of technical replicates of blood from a handful of donors. Profiling relied on immunoSEQ multiplex PCR, and the TCRdb table lists in-frame clones only, not all of them. Seen here are approximately 49,000 clones, 90% to 95% observed once, and the top ten hold less than 5%. The CDR3 extends over 15 amino acids. The germline CDR1 and CDR2 sequences are MGHRA and YSYEKL. Trimming cost V 5 bases and J 1 base, with 14 bases left between them. The TCR originated in a human donor in good health. Some clones in this sample may be carry-over from other donors' samples. The chain combines TRBV4-1 with TRBJ2-5, with a tentative D call TRBD2 (5 bases). The specimen sequenced was PBMCs. CDR3 sequence reads: CASSEVPGSQETQYF. The CDR3 DNA follows: TGCGCCAGCAGCGAGGTCCCGGGATCCCAAGAGACCCAGTACTTC.